This is a list of T cell receptor beta chains from one sample in a study of blood T cell repertoires in COVID-19. Libraries were prepared by immunoSEQ multiplex PCR; TCRdb keeps only in-frame clonotypes and omits some of them. Of 85,000 to 100,000 clones in the sample, over 70% are singletons; the top ten hold 7.5% to 9.5%. Material for sequencing was peripheral blood. All receptors come from a man aged 45-65 years who had recovered from COVID-19. The CDR3 runs from the conserved cysteine through the conserved F or W. The order of the fields is D gene, J gene, V gene, clone size, CDR3 DNA, CDR3 protein. A D gene is named only where the DNA matches it firmly. Clone size is given for some rows only: seen once, a few or many times, or a class if the clone is expanded.

d_gene: NA; j_gene: TRBJ2-7; v_gene: TRBV9; abundance: NA; CDR3nt: TGTGCCAGCAGCGCGGGCAGGGGAAACTACGAGCAGTACTTC; CDR3aa: CASSAGRGNYEQYF
d_gene: TRBD2; j_gene: TRBJ2-2; v_gene: TRBV19; abundance: NA; CDR3nt: TGTGCCAGTACTATGACTAGCGGGAGAGGGACCGGGGAGCTGTTTTTT; CDR3aa: CASTMTSGRGTGELFF
d_gene: TRBD1; j_gene: TRBJ1-6; v_gene: TRBV6-5; abundance: medium-sized; CDR3nt: TGTGCCAGCAGACCGGGACAGATTAATTCACCCCTCCACTTT; CDR3aa: CASRPGQINSPLHF
d_gene: NA; j_gene: TRBJ1-2; v_gene: TRBV18; abundance: NA; CDR3nt: TGTGCCAGCTCACCCTCCCAGGGGCGCGGCTACACCTTC; CDR3aa: CASSPSQGRGYTF
d_gene: NA; j_gene: TRBJ2-5; v_gene: TRBV2; abundance: once; CDR3nt: TGTGCCAGCAGTGCCGGGAAAGAGACCCAGTACTTC; CDR3aa: CASSAGKETQYF
d_gene: TRBD1; j_gene: TRBJ1-2; v_gene: TRBV9; abundance: NA; CDR3nt: TGTGCCAGCAGCACATGGACAGGGTCTAACTATGGCTACACCTTC; CDR3aa: CASSTWTGSNYGYTF
d_gene: TRBD1; j_gene: TRBJ1-6; v_gene: TRBV27; abundance: NA; CDR3nt: TGTGCCAGCAGTCGAACCTTCGGACAGGGAAATTCACCCCTCCACTTT; CDR3aa: CASSRTFGQGNSPLHF
d_gene: NA; j_gene: TRBJ2-7; v_gene: TRBV3-1/TRBV3-2; abundance: few; CDR3nt: TGTGCCAGCAGCCAAGTTAGTAGCCGCGGTGAGCAGTACTTC; CDR3aa: CASSQVSSRGEQYF
d_gene: NA; j_gene: TRBJ1-3; v_gene: TRBV7-9; abundance: NA; CDR3nt: TGTGCCAGCCTGACAGGATCCTCTGGAAACACCATATATTTT; CDR3aa: CASLTGSSGNTIYF
d_gene: NA; j_gene: TRBJ2-5; v_gene: TRBV5-4; abundance: NA; CDR3nt: TGTGCCAGCAGCTCCGAGGGCAGGACCCAAGAGACCCAGTACTTC; CDR3aa: CASSSEGRTQETQYF
d_gene: NA; j_gene: TRBJ1-1; v_gene: TRBV10-3; abundance: few; CDR3nt: TGTGCCATCAGTACCCCTAGGGGGGGCGATGGGACTGAAGCTTTCTTT; CDR3aa: CAISTPRGGDGTEAFF
d_gene: TRBD2; j_gene: TRBJ2-7; v_gene: TRBV19; abundance: NA; CDR3nt: TGTGCCAGTAGCCCATCGGGGGGACTCTACGAGCAGTACTTC; CDR3aa: CASSPSGGLYEQYF
d_gene: NA; j_gene: TRBJ1-1; v_gene: TRBV2; abundance: few; CDR3nt: TGTGCCACCTTATCGAACACTGAAGCTTTCTTT; CDR3aa: CATLSNTEAFF
d_gene: NA; j_gene: TRBJ2-4; v_gene: TRBV7-9; abundance: once; CDR3nt: TGTGCCAGCAGCTTAGCGCTGGTGACAGAAAACATTCAGTACTTC; CDR3aa: CASSLALVTENIQYF
d_gene: TRBD1; j_gene: TRBJ1-1; v_gene: TRBV3-1/TRBV3-2; abundance: NA; CDR3nt: TGTGCCAGCAGCCGTAAGACCCCGGGACAGGGTAAGACCACTGAAGCTTTCTTT; CDR3aa: CASSRKTPGQGKTTEAFF
d_gene: NA; j_gene: TRBJ2-5; v_gene: TRBV9; abundance: NA; CDR3nt: TGTGCCAGCAGCGTAGAGGGAGGACGAGAGACCCAGTACTTC; CDR3aa: CASSVEGGRETQYF
d_gene: NA; j_gene: TRBJ1-6; v_gene: TRBV6-5; abundance: NA; CDR3nt: TGTGCCAGCAGTTTGCGGGCCGGTAGGAATTCACCCCTCCACTTT; CDR3aa: CASSLRAGRNSPLHF
d_gene: TRBD2; j_gene: TRBJ2-7; v_gene: TRBV5-1; abundance: NA; CDR3nt: TGCGCCAGCAGCGAGGGGACTAGCGGGAGGATACAGTACTTC; CDR3aa: CASSEGTSGRIQYF
d_gene: NA; j_gene: TRBJ1-2; v_gene: TRBV4-1; abundance: NA; CDR3nt: TGCGCCAGCAGCCAAGATAGGGAGAACTATGGCTACACCTTC; CDR3aa: CASSQDRENYGYTF
d_gene: TRBD2; j_gene: TRBJ2-3; v_gene: TRBV4-2; abundance: NA; CDR3nt: TGTGCCAGCAGCCAAACTGGGGGCGGCGGGAGGGCCGCAGATACGCAGTATTTT; CDR3aa: CASSQTGGGGRAADTQYF
d_gene: TRBD1; j_gene: TRBJ2-7; v_gene: TRBV14; abundance: few; CDR3nt: TGTGCCAGCAGCGGACAGGGATCCTACGAGCAGTACTTC; CDR3aa: CASSGQGSYEQYF
d_gene: TRBD1; j_gene: TRBJ2-7; v_gene: TRBV6-5; abundance: NA; CDR3nt: TGTGCCAGCAGTAACTCCGGGACAGGGGAGCAGTACTTC; CDR3aa: CASSNSGTGEQYF
d_gene: NA; j_gene: TRBJ2-4; v_gene: TRBV5-4; abundance: NA; CDR3nt: TGTGCCAGCAGCATCGGACAGGAGGGGAACATTCAGTACTTC; CDR3aa: CASSIGQEGNIQYF
d_gene: NA; j_gene: TRBJ2-5; v_gene: TRBV6-5; abundance: NA; CDR3nt: TGTGCCAGCAGCAGCGGTATCCAAGAGACCCAGTACTTC; CDR3aa: CASSSGIQETQYF
d_gene: NA; j_gene: TRBJ2-1; v_gene: TRBV13; abundance: NA; CDR3nt: TGTGCCAGCAGCCCCCTTCAGGTGGGTTACAATGAGCAGTTCTTC; CDR3aa: CASSPLQVGYNEQFF
d_gene: TRBD2; j_gene: TRBJ2-2; v_gene: TRBV10-3; abundance: few; CDR3nt: TGTGCCAGATCGACTAGCGGGGGGTTCAACACCGGGGAGCTGTTTTTT; CDR3aa: CARSTSGGFNTGELFF
d_gene: NA; j_gene: TRBJ1-2; v_gene: TRBV12-3/TRBV12-4; abundance: NA; CDR3nt: TGTGCCAGCAGACCCCCGGGCTATGGCTACACCTTC; CDR3aa: CASRPPGYGYTF
d_gene: NA; j_gene: TRBJ2-1; v_gene: TRBV18; abundance: once; CDR3nt: TGTGCCAGCTCACCAGAAGGCGGAGAGCTGAATGAGCAGTTCTTC; CDR3aa: CASSPEGGELNEQFF
d_gene: TRBD1; j_gene: TRBJ1-1; v_gene: TRBV20-1; abundance: NA; CDR3nt: TGCAGTGCCCAGGGGACAGGTGAAGCTTTCTTT; CDR3aa: CSAQGTGEAFF
d_gene: TRBD1; j_gene: TRBJ1-2; v_gene: TRBV9; abundance: NA; CDR3nt: TGTGCCAGCAGCTCCCCTGGGACAGCTTATGGCTACACCTTC; CDR3aa: CASSSPGTAYGYTF
d_gene: NA; j_gene: TRBJ2-1; v_gene: TRBV28; abundance: NA; CDR3nt: TGTGCCAGCAGCATTTACCGCTCGGGGAATGAGCAGTTCTTC; CDR3aa: CASSIYRSGNEQFF
d_gene: TRBD1; j_gene: TRBJ2-7; v_gene: TRBV24-1; abundance: NA; CDR3nt: TGTGCCACCAGTGATTTGGGACAGGGGCCCTACGAGCAGTACTTC; CDR3aa: CATSDLGQGPYEQYF
d_gene: TRBD2; j_gene: TRBJ2-1; v_gene: TRBV5-4; abundance: NA; CDR3nt: TGTGCCAGCAGCTCTGGACTAGCGGGAGGAATCGACAATGAGCAGTTCTTC; CDR3aa: CASSSGLAGGIDNEQFF
d_gene: TRBD1; j_gene: TRBJ2-5; v_gene: TRBV9; abundance: NA; CDR3nt: TGTGCCAGCAGCTATCGACAGGGTGCTTCGGAGACCCAGTACTTC; CDR3aa: CASSYRQGASETQYF
d_gene: NA; j_gene: TRBJ1-3; v_gene: TRBV25-1; abundance: NA; CDR3nt: TGTGCCAGCAGTGAGGGCAGGGATGGAAACACCATATATTTT; CDR3aa: CASSEGRDGNTIYF
d_gene: TRBD1; j_gene: TRBJ1-4; v_gene: TRBV7-2; abundance: NA; CDR3nt: TGTGCCAGCAGCCCCCAATGGACCAGGGGGAATGAAAAACTGTTTTTT; CDR3aa: CASSPQWTRGNEKLFF
d_gene: NA; j_gene: TRBJ1-2; v_gene: TRBV9; abundance: NA; CDR3nt: TGTGCCAGCAGCCCCGGGGGAGACAGCTATGGCTACACCTTC; CDR3aa: CASSPGGDSYGYTF
d_gene: NA; j_gene: TRBJ2-7; v_gene: TRBV23-1; abundance: NA; CDR3nt: TGCGTCCCAGGGGCGCGGGGGAACATCTACGAGCAGTACTTC; CDR3aa: CVPGARGNIYEQYF
d_gene: NA; j_gene: TRBJ2-2; v_gene: TRBV7-3; abundance: NA; CDR3nt: TGTGCCAGCAGCTTACAGGGGACCGCGAACACCGGGGAGCTGTTTTTT; CDR3aa: CASSLQGTANTGELFF